This T cell receptor (beta chain) derives from a study of T cell repertoires in cytomegalovirus infection. For the study at large: Public signatures in TCR beta pointed to CMV infection and matching HLA type. Study results and limitations: The cumulative frequency of public TCR beta families identified carriers of CMV plus the relevant HLA. CMV-specific HLA-C-restricted TCR beta clonotypes dominated the ex vivo response.

Germline values: CDR1 MDHEN, CDR2 SYDVKM. The CDR3 is 14 residues long. V was pared by 6 bases and J by 0 bases, with 8 bases between. As concerns this clonotype: Its specificity is not known.

Via MiXCR, TCRdb re-called the reads, giving one row per CDR3 protein. Of hundreds of thousands of distinct CDR3 sequences in the sample, 22% were seen once. The sample consisted of CD8+ T cells from PBMCs. The chain couples TRBV28 to TRBJ1-4; D gene ambiguous. The TCR originated in a human donor in good health (CMV status not recorded). Some clones in this sample may be carry-over from other donors' samples. The CDR3 region is CASSWAATNEKLFF. The CDR3 region has the DNA TGTGCCAGCAGCTGGGCGGCAACTAATGAAAAACTGTTTTTT. The whole variable domain, filled in from reference TRBV28 and TRBJ1-4, reads DVKVTQSSRYLVKRTGEKVFLECVQDMDHENMFWYRQDPGLGLRLIYFSYDVKMKEKGDIPEGYSVSREKKERFSLILESASTNQTSMYLCASSWAATNEKLFFGSGTQLSVL.